Listed below are T cell receptor beta chains from one sample, sequenced in a study of blood T cells in healthy people across ages. TCRdb passed the 5' RACE reads through MiXCR, listing each CDR3 protein once. The sample lists around 1.7 million distinct CDR3 sequences, 25% to 30% occurring once. Sequenced: blood. Source of these receptors: a woman between 25 and 40 years old in good health. CDR3s include the opening cysteine and the closing phenylalanine or tryptophan. The order of the fields is CDR3 protein, CDR3 DNA, V gene, D gene, J gene, clone size. D genes are given only for firm matches. Clone size is shown for a subset of rows, as once, few, many or a class of expanded clone.

cdr3_aa: CASSRLATKNIQYF
cdr3_nt: TGTGCCAGCAGCCGACTAGCGACCAAAAACATTCAGTACTTC
v_call: TRBV6-2/TRBV6-3
d_call: TRBD2
j_call: TRBJ2-4
clone_size: few

cdr3_aa: CATSDQKTGVQETQYF
cdr3_nt: TGTGCCACCAGTGACCAGAAAACAGGGGTCCAAGAGACCCAGTACTTC
v_call: TRBV24-1
d_call: TRBD1
j_call: TRBJ2-5
clone_size: many

cdr3_aa: CASSFLGAGGELFF
cdr3_nt: TGTGCCAGCAGCTTCCTCGGGGCCGGCGGGGAGCTGTTTTTT
v_call: TRBV7-2
d_call: NA
j_call: TRBJ2-2
clone_size: NA

cdr3_aa: CASRRQVTDTQYF
cdr3_nt: TGTGCCAGCAGAAGACAAGTCACAGATACGCAGTATTTT
v_call: TRBV12-3/TRBV12-4
d_call: NA
j_call: TRBJ2-3
clone_size: many

cdr3_aa: CASSQQRGGSPEQFF
cdr3_nt: TGTGCCAGCTCCCAACAAAGGGGCGGTAGTCCTGAGCAGTTCTTC
v_call: TRBV18
d_call: NA
j_call: TRBJ2-1
clone_size: NA

cdr3_aa: CASSLQGETEAFF
cdr3_nt: TGCGCCAGCAGCCTGCAGGGGGAGACTGAAGCTTTCTTT
v_call: TRBV4-1
d_call: TRBD1
j_call: TRBJ1-1
clone_size: NA

cdr3_aa: CSARRTTGKNYGYTF
cdr3_nt: TGCAGCGCTAGGAGGACAACGGGGAAGAACTATGGCTACACCTTC
v_call: TRBV20-1
d_call: NA
j_call: TRBJ1-2
clone_size: NA

cdr3_aa: CASSPGLAGGLGEQFF
cdr3_nt: TGTGCCAGCAGCCCAGGACTAGCGGGGGGGCTGGGTGAGCAGTTCTTC
v_call: TRBV7-2
d_call: TRBD2
j_call: TRBJ2-1
clone_size: many

cdr3_aa: CASSFTYGTGTDTQYF
cdr3_nt: TGCGCCAGCAGCTTTACATACGGGACAGGAACAGATACGCAGTATTTT
v_call: TRBV5-1
d_call: TRBD1
j_call: TRBJ2-3
clone_size: few

cdr3_aa: CSATDAYGYTF
cdr3_nt: TGCAGTGCTACGGATGCCTATGGCTACACCTTC
v_call: TRBV20-1
d_call: NA
j_call: TRBJ1-2
clone_size: NA

cdr3_aa: CASTQYSSNYGYTF
cdr3_nt: TGTGCCAGCACACAGTACTCCTCTAACTATGGCTACACCTTC
v_call: TRBV27
d_call: NA
j_call: TRBJ1-2
clone_size: NA

cdr3_aa: CASSQGEEETQYF
cdr3_nt: TGCGCCAGCAGCCAAGGGGAGGAAGAGACCCAGTACTTC
v_call: TRBV4-3
d_call: NA
j_call: TRBJ2-5
clone_size: NA

cdr3_aa: CASSYSAVSYEQYF
cdr3_nt: TGTGCCAGCAGTTACTCTGCGGTGTCCTACGAGCAGTACTTC
v_call: TRBV6-2/TRBV6-3
d_call: NA
j_call: TRBJ2-7
clone_size: many

cdr3_aa: CASSLEGSTSGGSGANVLTF
cdr3_nt: TGCGCCAGCAGCTTGGAGGGGAGTACTAGCGGGGGCTCTGGGGCCAACGTCCTGACTTTC
v_call: TRBV5-1
d_call: TRBD2
j_call: TRBJ2-6
clone_size: few

cdr3_aa: CASSANTNYGYTF
cdr3_nt: TGTGCCAGCAGTGCTAATACTAACTATGGCTACACCTTC
v_call: TRBV7-2
d_call: NA
j_call: TRBJ1-2
clone_size: few

cdr3_aa: CASSVTSGIANEQFF
cdr3_nt: TGTGCCAGCAGCGTCACTAGCGGGATCGCAAATGAGCAGTTCTTC
v_call: TRBV7-2
d_call: TRBD2
j_call: TRBJ2-1
clone_size: few

cdr3_aa: CASSQDGGNMDTEAFF
cdr3_nt: TGCGCCAGCAGCCAAGATGGAGGGAACATGGACACTGAAGCTTTCTTT
v_call: TRBV4-3
d_call: NA
j_call: TRBJ1-1
clone_size: NA

cdr3_aa: CASSQATSGGSRSYEQYF
cdr3_nt: TGCGCCAGCAGCCAAGCAACTAGCGGGGGTTCCCGCTCCTACGAGCAGTACTTC
v_call: TRBV4-1
d_call: TRBD2
j_call: TRBJ2-7
clone_size: many

cdr3_aa: CASSLGQGISYGYTF
cdr3_nt: TGTGCCAGCAGCTTAGGCCAGGGAATAAGTTATGGCTACACCTTC
v_call: TRBV7-2
d_call: NA
j_call: TRBJ1-2
clone_size: few

cdr3_aa: CSARALGGLLRNEQFF
cdr3_nt: TGCAGTGCTAGAGCCCTGGGGGGTCTCTTGCGGAATGAGCAGTTCTTC
v_call: TRBV20-1
d_call: NA
j_call: TRBJ2-1
clone_size: NA

cdr3_aa: CAISESVPGRGYTF
cdr3_nt: TGTGCCATCAGTGAGTCGGTCCCTGGGCGAGGCTACACCTTC
v_call: TRBV10-3
d_call: NA
j_call: TRBJ1-2
clone_size: many

cdr3_aa: CAGSGTADNEQFF
cdr3_nt: TGTGCCGGCAGCGGAACGGCAGACAATGAGCAGTTCTTC
v_call: TRBV9
d_call: NA
j_call: TRBJ2-1
clone_size: NA

cdr3_aa: CASSAEPDTTDTQYF
cdr3_nt: TGTGCCAGCAGCGCAGAGCCTGACACCACAGATACGCAGTATTTT
v_call: TRBV9
d_call: NA
j_call: TRBJ2-3
clone_size: NA

cdr3_aa: CASSRPWETQYF
cdr3_nt: TGTGCCAGCAGCCGTCCCTGGGAGACCCAGTACTTC
v_call: TRBV6-5
d_call: NA
j_call: TRBJ2-5
clone_size: few

cdr3_aa: CASSLDPGLDEQFF
cdr3_nt: TGTGCCAGCAGCTTAGATCCAGGACTAGATGAGCAGTTCTTC
v_call: TRBV11-3
d_call: TRBD2
j_call: TRBJ2-1
clone_size: NA

cdr3_aa: CASRGSGADTQYF
cdr3_nt: TGTGCCAGCAGGGGATCGGGCGCCGATACGCAGTATTTT
v_call: TRBV12-3/TRBV12-4
d_call: NA
j_call: TRBJ2-3
clone_size: few

cdr3_aa: CASGEGYAKNIQYF
cdr3_nt: TGTGCTTCGGGGGAGGGGTATGCCAAAAACATTCAGTACTTC
v_call: TRBV2
d_call: TRBD2
j_call: TRBJ2-4
clone_size: few

cdr3_aa: CSAPGASGYNEQFF
cdr3_nt: TGCAGTGCCCCTGGGGCTAGCGGATACAATGAGCAGTTCTTC
v_call: TRBV20-1
d_call: TRBD2
j_call: TRBJ2-1
clone_size: few

cdr3_aa: CASSEAEQIFNEKLFF
cdr3_nt: TGTGCCAGCAGTGAAGCGGAACAGATATTTAATGAAAAACTGTTTTTT
v_call: TRBV2
d_call: NA
j_call: TRBJ1-4
clone_size: few

cdr3_aa: CASRVVTGGGYTF
cdr3_nt: TGTGCCAGCAGGGTCGTGACAGGGGGTGGCTACACCTTC
v_call: TRBV28
d_call: TRBD1
j_call: TRBJ1-2
clone_size: NA

cdr3_aa: CASSLARRGQGAAQPQHF
cdr3_nt: TGTGCCAGCAGTTTAGCGCGGAGGGGGCAGGGGGCGGCTCAGCCCCAGCATTTT
v_call: TRBV12-3/TRBV12-4
d_call: TRBD1
j_call: TRBJ1-5
clone_size: few

cdr3_aa: CASSPVGVKEKLFF
cdr3_nt: TGTGCCAGCAGCCCGGTGGGGGTAAAGGAAAAACTGTTTTTT
v_call: TRBV5-6
d_call: NA
j_call: TRBJ1-4
clone_size: few

cdr3_aa: CASSVDASEQYF
cdr3_nt: TGTGCCAGCAGCGTAGATGCCAGCGAGCAGTACTTC
v_call: TRBV9
d_call: NA
j_call: TRBJ2-7
clone_size: few

cdr3_aa: CSARTGGQPRHF
cdr3_nt: TGCAGTGCAAGGACAGGGGGTCAGCCCCGGCATTTT
v_call: TRBV20-1
d_call: TRBD1
j_call: TRBJ1-5
clone_size: NA

cdr3_aa: CASSPDGTSGRNEQFF
cdr3_nt: TGTGCCAGCAGTCCAGATGGGACTAGCGGGAGGAATGAGCAGTTCTTC
v_call: TRBV12-3/TRBV12-4
d_call: TRBD2
j_call: TRBJ2-1
clone_size: NA

cdr3_aa: CSASSDRGGGYTF
cdr3_nt: TGCAGTGCTAGTTCGGACAGGGGCGGGGGCTACACCTTC
v_call: TRBV20-1
d_call: TRBD1
j_call: TRBJ1-2
clone_size: NA

cdr3_aa: CSVEPGIHNEQYF
cdr3_nt: TGCAGCGTTGAACCCGGGATTCACAATGAGCAGTACTTC
v_call: TRBV29-1
d_call: NA
j_call: TRBJ2-5
clone_size: once

cdr3_aa: CASSLRHEYEQYF
cdr3_nt: TGTGCCAGCAGTCTACGACATGAATACGAGCAGTACTTC
v_call: TRBV12-3/TRBV12-4
d_call: NA
j_call: TRBJ2-7
clone_size: few

cdr3_aa: CSVNTGRREQYF
cdr3_nt: TGCAGCGTCAACACAGGGAGGCGCGAGCAGTACTTC
v_call: TRBV29-1
d_call: NA
j_call: TRBJ2-7
clone_size: few

cdr3_aa: CASSDPGSYNEQFF
cdr3_nt: TGTGCCAGCAGTGACCCGGGCTCCTACAATGAGCAGTTCTTC
v_call: TRBV2
d_call: NA
j_call: TRBJ2-1
clone_size: NA

cdr3_aa: CASSLRLAGRTSSYNEQFF
cdr3_nt: TGCGCCAGCAGCTTGCGACTAGCGGGACGAACAAGCTCCTACAATGAGCAGTTCTTC
v_call: TRBV5-1
d_call: TRBD2
j_call: TRBJ2-1
clone_size: NA

cdr3_aa: CASSLTIVGRGGYNEQFF
cdr3_nt: TGTGCCAGCAGCCTCACCATAGTCGGGCGGGGGGGCTACAATGAGCAGTTCTTC
v_call: TRBV3-1
d_call: TRBD2
j_call: TRBJ2-1
clone_size: few

cdr3_aa: CASSSGAFGTEAFF
cdr3_nt: TGTGCCAGCAGCTCAGGGGCCTTCGGGACTGAAGCTTTCTTT
v_call: TRBV9
d_call: NA
j_call: TRBJ1-1
clone_size: few

cdr3_aa: CASSPGTGLYEQYF
cdr3_nt: TGTGCCAGCAGTCCCGGGACAGGGCTCTACGAGCAGTACTTC
v_call: TRBV5-1
d_call: TRBD1
j_call: TRBJ2-7
clone_size: many

cdr3_aa: CASSLMGGPTDTQYF
cdr3_nt: TGTGCCAGCAGCTTAATGGGAGGTCCCACAGATACGCAGTATTTT
v_call: TRBV13
d_call: NA
j_call: TRBJ2-3
clone_size: NA

cdr3_aa: CASSAIWGYTF
cdr3_nt: TGTGCCAGCAGTGCGATCTGGGGCTACACCTTC
v_call: TRBV12-3/TRBV12-4
d_call: NA
j_call: TRBJ1-2
clone_size: NA

cdr3_aa: CASSVGTGTRNEKLFF
cdr3_nt: TGTGCCAGCAGTGTAGGTACCGGGACTCGTAATGAAAAACTGTTTTTT
v_call: TRBV25-1
d_call: NA
j_call: TRBJ1-4
clone_size: NA

cdr3_aa: CASSQVAGQPQHF
cdr3_nt: TGTGCCAGCAGCCAAGTAGCAGGCCAGCCCCAGCATTTT
v_call: TRBV3-1
d_call: NA
j_call: TRBJ1-5
clone_size: NA

cdr3_aa: CASSVLAGELFF
cdr3_nt: TGTGCCAGCAGCGTCCTAGCCGGGGAGCTGTTTTTT
v_call: TRBV9
d_call: NA
j_call: TRBJ2-2
clone_size: few

cdr3_aa: CVSSLSKGQGAGYTF
cdr3_nt: TGTGTCAGCAGTTTATCGAAAGGACAGGGTGCTGGCTACACCTTC
v_call: TRBV27
d_call: TRBD1
j_call: TRBJ1-2
clone_size: NA